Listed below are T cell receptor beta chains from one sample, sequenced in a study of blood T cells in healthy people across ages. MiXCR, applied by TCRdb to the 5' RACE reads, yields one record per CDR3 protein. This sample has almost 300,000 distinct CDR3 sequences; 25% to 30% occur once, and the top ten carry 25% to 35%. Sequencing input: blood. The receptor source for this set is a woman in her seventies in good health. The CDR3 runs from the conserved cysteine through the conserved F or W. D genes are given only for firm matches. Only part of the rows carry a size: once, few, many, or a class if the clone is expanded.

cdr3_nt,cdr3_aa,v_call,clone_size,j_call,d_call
TGCGCCAGCAGCCAAGGAAAAGGGCTAGCGGGAGACGAGACCCAGTACTTC,CASSQGKGLAGDETQYF,TRBV4-1,.,TRBJ2-5,TRBD2
TGTGCCAGCAGCCAGAGGGGATTTACCTACAATGAGCAGTTCTTC,CASSQRGFTYNEQFF,TRBV3-1,once,TRBJ2-1,.
TGTGCCAGCAGTTTAGTACAGGCCCTTGGCTACACCTTC,CASSLVQALGYTF,TRBV28,.,TRBJ1-2,.
TGTGCCAGCAGTTTAGGCTATGGGACAGCCTACGAGCAGTACTTC,CASSLGYGTAYEQYF,TRBV28,.,TRBJ2-7,TRBD1
TGTGCCAGCAGTTACGTCGGGAGCGGGCAGCCCCAGCATTTT,CASSYVGSGQPQHF,TRBV6-2/TRBV6-3,.,TRBJ1-5,.
TGTGCCAGTCAGCTGGACGGTAACTATGGCTACACCTTC,CASQLDGNYGYTF,TRBV28,few,TRBJ1-2,.
TGTGCCAGCTCCGGCCGCGGATGGCAGTATTTT,CASSGRGWQYF,TRBV5-8,.,TRBJ2-3,.
TGTGCCAGCAGCCAATCCCTCAGACAGTCCCCTAGCACAGATACGCAGTATTTT,CASSQSLRQSPSTDTQYF,TRBV5-6,few,TRBJ2-3,.
TGTGCCAGCAGCCTCACAGGGGCCACAGATACGCAGTATTTT,CASSLTGATDTQYF,TRBV28,few,TRBJ2-3,TRBD1
TGCGCCAGCAGCTCTAGGACAGGAGAAAATGAGCAGTTCTTC,CASSSRTGENEQFF,TRBV5-1,.,TRBJ2-1,TRBD1
TGTGCCAGCAGCCAAGACCTACACGACGAGCAGTACTTC,CASSQDLHDEQYF,TRBV4-2,few,TRBJ2-7,.
TGCGCCAGCAGCCAAGACGAGGTCAGCCATGGCTACACCTTC,CASSQDEVSHGYTF,TRBV4-1,few,TRBJ1-2,.
TGTGCCAGCAGTTCTCCTAAGGGGGCGAGGGGGCCTCTGTTTTTT,CASSSPKGARGPLFF,TRBV12-3/TRBV12-4,many,TRBJ1-4,TRBD1
TGCAGTGCAATGGGACAGGGGGTTTCCTACGAGCAGTACTTC,CSAMGQGVSYEQYF,TRBV20-1,few,TRBJ2-7,TRBD1
TGTGCCAGCTCACCATGGGACAGCTACAATGAGCAGTTCTTC,CASSPWDSYNEQFF,TRBV18,.,TRBJ2-1,TRBD1
TGCGCCAGCAGCCAGACCCTTATAGGAGAGCAGTACTTC,CASSQTLIGEQYF,TRBV4-1,.,TRBJ2-7,.
TGTGCCAGCAGCCAAGGGTCGTCTCGAGATACGCAGTATTTT,CASSQGSSRDTQYF,TRBV4-2,many,TRBJ2-3,.
TGTGCCAGCAGCTTGGCCCCGACTAGCGGGAGGGCCGAATACAATGAGCAGTTCTTC,CASSLAPTSGRAEYNEQFF,TRBV7-9,many,TRBJ2-1,TRBD2
TGTGCCAGCTCACCGGGACAGTTAACCTACGAGCAGTACTTC,CASSPGQLTYEQYF,TRBV18,few,TRBJ2-7,TRBD1
TGTGCCAGCAGGGAAGCGGGAGTTGGCGAGCAGTACTTC,CASREAGVGEQYF,TRBV7-8,.,TRBJ2-7,TRBD2
TGTGCCAGCAGCTCCCTTGGCGGGAGGGCCGACTACGAGCAGTACTTC,CASSSLGGRADYEQYF,TRBV11-2,few,TRBJ2-7,TRBD2
TGTGCCAGCAGGACCGGGACTAGCGGGAGTCAGCAGTTCTTC,CASRTGTSGSQQFF,TRBV2,few,TRBJ2-1,TRBD2
TGTGCCAGCAGTTATCTGGACAGGGAAGCTTATGGCTACACCTTC,CASSYLDREAYGYTF,TRBV6-5,.,TRBJ1-2,TRBD1
TGCGCCAGCAGCCAAGGAGGCTACAGGGGGGCCTATGGCTACACCTTC,CASSQGGYRGAYGYTF,TRBV4-3,few,TRBJ1-2,TRBD1
TGCAGTGCTACGGGGGGATCCTTCGGGGGCGGTGAGCAGTTCTTC,CSATGGSFGGGEQFF,TRBV20-1,.,TRBJ2-1,.
TGTGCCAGCAGCCAACTCTCCTCCTACGAGCAGTACTTC,CASSQLSSYEQYF,TRBV3-1,few,TRBJ2-7,.
TGTGCCAGCAGCTTAGCCAGGGGCAGCTCTGGAAACACCATATATTTT,CASSLARGSSGNTIYF,TRBV7-9,.,TRBJ1-3,.
TGTGCCAGCAGTTTACAGTTAAGCTCCTACAATGAGCAGTTCTTC,CASSLQLSSYNEQFF,TRBV12-3/TRBV12-4,few,TRBJ2-1,.
TGTGCCAGCGGGCCCCAAAGCAAGCAGTACTTC,CASGPQSKQYF,TRBV27,.,TRBJ2-7,.
TGTGCCAGCAGCCGCCAGAGCATGAACACTGAAGCTTTCTTT,CASSRQSMNTEAFF,TRBV3-1,.,TRBJ1-1,.
TGCGCCAGCAGCTTAGGCAGGGGGCACAATGAGCAGTTCTTC,CASSLGRGHNEQFF,TRBV5-1,few,TRBJ2-1,TRBD1
TGTGCCAGCAGCGTACTGGGGGAGGATTCACCCCTCCACTTT,CASSVLGEDSPLHF,TRBV9,few,TRBJ1-6,.
TGCGCCAGCAGCCCCAGGACAGGGGGTGGCGAGCAGTACTTC,CASSPRTGGGEQYF,TRBV5-1,.,TRBJ2-7,TRBD1
TGTGCCAGCGTAGGAGCGAATCAAGAGACCCAGTACTTC,CASVGANQETQYF,TRBV2,few,TRBJ2-5,.
TGCGCCAGCAGCTTGGGGACAGGTAGACGAGAGACCCAGTACTTC,CASSLGTGRRETQYF,TRBV5-1,.,TRBJ2-5,TRBD1
TGCAGTGCTAGAGTCGGCCGACAGGGAGCGGTCTTC,CSARVGRQGAVF,TRBV20-1,.,TRBJ2-1,TRBD1
TGTGCCAGCAGCTTAGATACGGATGAGCAGTTCTTC,CASSLDTDEQFF,TRBV7-8,many,TRBJ2-1,.
TGTGCCAGCAGCTTAGCCCAGGGGTACTACGAGCAGTACTTC,CASSLAQGYYEQYF,TRBV7-9,.,TRBJ2-7,.
TGCAGTGCACGAAGACCCAGCGGGGACACCGGGGAGCTGTTTTTT,CSARRPSGDTGELFF,TRBV20-1,.,TRBJ2-2,TRBD2
TGTGCCAGCAGCGTAGGAAGCTCGGACAGCTCCTACGAGCAGTACTTC,CASSVGSSDSSYEQYF,TRBV9,.,TRBJ2-7,.
TGTGCCAGCAGTGAACAGGGGGATGAGCAGTTCTTC,CASSEQGDEQFF,TRBV25-1,.,TRBJ2-1,TRBD1
TGCGCCAGCAGCCAAGAGACAGTTAACTACGAGCAGTACTTC,CASSQETVNYEQYF,TRBV4-3,.,TRBJ2-7,.
TGCAGTGCTATCGGGGGCAGGGACCTCCAAGAGACCCAGTACTTC,CSAIGGRDLQETQYF,TRBV20-1,.,TRBJ2-5,.
TGTGCCAGCAGTGATACCGGGACAACCTATGGCTACACCTTC,CASSDTGTTYGYTF,TRBV12-3/TRBV12-4,.,TRBJ1-2,.
TGTGCCAGCAGTCCCTTGGGCAGAAGCACAGATACGCAGTATTTT,CASSPLGRSTDTQYF,TRBV28,.,TRBJ2-3,.
TGCAGTGCTAGTCATTTGGGGCTAGCGGGAGGCTATGAGCAGTTCTTC,CSASHLGLAGGYEQFF,TRBV20-1,.,TRBJ2-1,TRBD2
TGTGCCAGCAGCTTAGATCGTCTGACCCAAGAGACCCAGTACTTC,CASSLDRLTQETQYF,TRBV11-2,few,TRBJ2-5,.
TGTGCCAGCAGCCAAGTTCTATCCGGGGAGCTGTTTTTT,CASSQVLSGELFF,TRBV3-1,.,TRBJ2-2,.
TGCGCCAGCAGCTTGGGCTCACTCACAGATACGCAGTATTTT,CASSLGSLTDTQYF,TRBV5-1,.,TRBJ2-3,.
TGTGCCAGCAGTGAGCGGGGGAGCTCCTACAATGAGCAGTTCTTC,CASSERGSSYNEQFF,TRBV28,few,TRBJ2-1,TRBD2